This section outlines one T cell receptor beta chain sequence together with its context. Antigen: not known. Amplification used 60 Vbeta primers and 13 Jbeta primers. Some clones are missing from TCRdb's copy, which holds only in-frame ones; the method was immunoSEQ multiplex PCR. In the table there are about 100,000 clones, 55% to 65% of which are singletons. The data originate from a study of cytomegalovirus exposure and HLA in healthy donors. Study outcomes and limitations: TCR beta sequences reportedly predicted most subjects' HLA-A and HLA-B alleles accurately. In an earlier analysis, most TCR beta V segments were productive about 87% or about 30% of the time.

The germline CDR1 and CDR2 sequences are SGHRS and YFSETQ. The CDR3 consists of 14 residues. After removal of 2 bases from V and 8 bases from J, the junction contained 4 bases not matched to a gene. The source is a man younger than 45 in good health and CMV-seropositive. Sequencing was performed on PBMCs. This chain uses TRBV5-1 with TRBJ2-1, with 10 nucleotides matching TRBD2. CDR3 nucleotides: TGCGCCAGCAGCTTCTCAGCGGGGGGGGATGAGCAGTTCTTC. This gives the protein CASSFSAGGDEQFF. The variable domain in full, completed from reference TRBV5-1 and TRBJ2-1, reads KAGVTQTPRYLIKTRGQQVTLSCSPISGHRSVSWYQQTPGQGLQFLFEYFSETQRNKGNFPGRFSGRQFSNSRSEMNVSTLELGDSALYLCASSFSAGGDEQFFGPGTRLTVL.